The clone carrying this TCR beta chain was detected many times. This sample is part of a study of T cells in Graves' hyperthyroidism and ophthalmopathy. Ophthalmopathy in the patients scored at least 3 on Clinical Activity Score and at least 4 on NOSPECS grade, lasting under 3 months. The source of the PBMCs was around 10 ml of fresh peripheral blood. RNA transcripts were the template for amplifying TCR beta CDR3 regions. The primer set for the first-round RT-PCR of the TCR CDR3 was HTBI. MiXCR, applied by TCRdb to the multiplex PCR reads, yields one record per CDR3 protein. The sample contains about 480,000 distinct CDR3 sequences, about 24% of which appear only once. V shed 1 base and J shed 4 bases, with 20 bases lying between them. This CDR3 spans 18 amino acids.

The sequenced material came from blood. This clonotype was sampled from a young woman with Graves' ophthalmopathy. The genes are TRBV12-3 or TRBV12-4 and TRBJ1-5, with D perhaps TRBD1 (6 bases). This chain's CDR3 is CASSLGWGQLAKNQPQHF. The CDR3 bases are TGTGCCAGCAGTTTAGGATGGGGGCAGTTGGCCAAAAATCAGCCCCAGCATTTT.